This T cell receptor beta chain was identified during a study of shared clonotypes between healthy human individuals. The study, taken as a whole, reports: Donor scarcity curtailed the genetic and exposure-history diversity represented herein.

A remark on this clone: Its target is unknown. Other nucleotide sequences in the sample specify the same CDR3.

CD4+ cell separation produced CD45RA+ naive and CD45RA-negative memory subsets. This CDR3 region has 13 residues. V lost 0 bases to trimming and J lost 1 base, with 5 bases between them. Germline CDR1 reads SGHRS; CDR2 reads YFSETQ. Deep-level settings were used for running the assay. TCRdb's copy holds only in-frame clones and misses some; the assay was immunoSEQ multiplex PCR. The table includes more than 1,200,000 clones, 98% detected once. This receptor was taken from a man aged 30 to 39 in good health. Sample: naive CD4+ T cells sorted from blood. Subset denoted: CD45RA+ positively selected. This chain uses TRBV5-1 with TRBJ2-7; weak D call: TRBD1 (5 bases). Here the CDR3 reads CASSLEGSYEQYF. In DNA, the CDR3 is TGCGCCAGCAGCTTGGAGGGGTCCTACGAGCAGTACTTC.